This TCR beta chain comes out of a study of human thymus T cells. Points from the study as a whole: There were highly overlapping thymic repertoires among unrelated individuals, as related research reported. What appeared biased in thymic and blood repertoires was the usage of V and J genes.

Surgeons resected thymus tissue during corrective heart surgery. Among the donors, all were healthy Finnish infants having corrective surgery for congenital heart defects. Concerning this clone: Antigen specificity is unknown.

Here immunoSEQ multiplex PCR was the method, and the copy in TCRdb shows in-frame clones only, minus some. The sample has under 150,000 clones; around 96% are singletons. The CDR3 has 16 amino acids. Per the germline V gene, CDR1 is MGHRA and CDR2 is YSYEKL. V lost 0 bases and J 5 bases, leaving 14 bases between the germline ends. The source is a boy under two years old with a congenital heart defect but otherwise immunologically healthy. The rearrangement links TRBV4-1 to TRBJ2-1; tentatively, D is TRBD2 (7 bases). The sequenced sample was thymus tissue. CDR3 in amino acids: CASSQDTGGLDNEQFF. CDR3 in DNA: TGCGCCAGCAGCCAAGATACGGGGGGCTTGGACAATGAGCAGTTCTTC.